The entry that follows covers one TCR beta chain sequence. What it binds is unknown. The read stops 3 residues short of the end of the CDR3; the missing end is completed from the germline J gene. Unstimulated Tregs (CD4+CD25+CD127-) and CD4+CD25- non-Tregs were sorted from PBMCs. The CDR3 runs to 14 residues. The V end was cut by 6 bases, the J end by 2 bases, with 14 bases between. Per the germline V gene, CDR1 is SGHRS and CDR2 is YFSETQ. This sample was included in a study of Tregs in tolerant kidney transplant recipients. Regarding the study as a whole: Few patients were studied, so findings need validation in larger groups.

Assay used: immunoSEQ multiplex PCR; TCRdb lists only in-frame clones, some missing. This listing includes fewer than 55,000 clones. This chain joins TRBV5-1 and TRBJ1-1; the D is unclear. This sample comprised CD4+ T cells from blood, obtained before the transplant. The sequence was obtained from a human donor who received a combined kidney and bone marrow transplant. Partial CDR3 DNA: TGCGCCAGCAAAGACTCGGTAGCAAACACTGAA. Translation gives CASKDSVANTE. The CDR3 in its entirety is CASKDSVANTEAFF. The full variable domain, its missing parts supplied by reference TRBV5-1 and TRBJ1-1, is KAGVTQTPRYLIKTRGQQVTLSCSPISGHRSVSWYQQTPGQGLQFLFEYFSETQRNKGNFPGRFSGRQFSNSRSEMNVSTLELGDSALYLCASKDSVANTEAFFGQGTRLTVV.